Each of the 11 T cell receptor beta chains below was sequenced from the same sample in a study of blood T cell repertoires in COVID-19. Sequenced by immunoSEQ multiplex PCR; TCRdb stores in-frame clones only, minus some. The repertoire consists of approximately 500,000 clones, with roughly nine tenths occurring once and the leading ten covering roughly 8%. Sequencing was carried out using peripheral blood. The receptors originated from a woman between 45 and 60 years old with COVID-19, enrolled during active disease.

This clone was seen a few times. This sequence joins TRBV18 and TRBJ1-1, with D perhaps TRBD1 (5 bases). Between the trimmed V and J ends, which lost 0 bases and 4 bases, there was a span of 12 bases. Germline assignment: CDR1 KGHSH and CDR2 LQKENI. The CDR3 loop spans 15 amino acids. The CDR3 is CASSPPIGGTTEAFF. The CDR3 DNA follows: TGTGCCAGCTCACCACCGATCGGAGGGACCACTGAAGCTTTCTTT.

The chain couples TRBV6-4 to TRBJ1-1, with 10 bases fitting TRBD1. J gave up 6 bases and V 3 bases, and 7 bases lay outside the gene matches. CDR1 and CDR2 from the germline V gene are MRHNA and SNTAGT. This CDR3 has 15 amino acids. CDR3 region: CASSEAGTGESEAFF. The DNA of the CDR3 is TGTGCCAGCAGTGAGGCTGGGACAGGGGAGTCTGAAGCTTTCTTT.

This chain joins TRBV3-1 (or the pseudogene TRBV3-2) and TRBJ2-3, with a tentative D call TRBD2 (6 bases). CDR1 is LGHDT and CDR2 is YNNKEL in the germline V gene (reference sequence). The CDR3 is 13 residues long. Trimming shortened V by 2 bases and J by 7 bases, and 10 bases separated the two germline ends. The CDR3 sequence is CASSQLRGNTQYF. DNA for the CDR3: TGTGCCAGCAGCCAACTCCGGGGGAATACGCAGTATTTT.

This chain joins TRBV6-5 and TRBJ1-1, with TRBD1 matching over 7 bases. CDR3 size: 14 residues. J was trimmed by 3 bases and V by 5 bases; bases with no gene match: 6. In germline, CDR1 is MNHEY, CDR2 SVGAGI. CDR3 protein: CASSTIQGHTEAFF. The CDR3 DNA reads as TGTGCCAGCAGTACAATACAGGGGCACACTGAAGCTTTCTTT.

This clone has a count of ten or more. The chain recombines TRBV7-2 with TRBJ2-5; 9 positions agree with TRBD2. The J segment lost 4 bases and the V segment lost 4 bases, leaving 4 bases of the junction unmatched. CDR1 SGHTA and CDR2 FQGNSA come from the germline V gene. This CDR3 contains 14 residues. The CDR3 DNA is TGTGCCAGCAGCTCCGCGGGGGGGCGAGAGACCCAGTACTTC. Encoded protein: CASSSAGGRETQYF.

The CDR3, as DNA: TGCGCCAGCAGCTTGGGTGCAGGTTCGGATTCACCCCTCCACTTT. It translates to CASSLGAGSDSPLHF. The V and J genes are TRBV5-1 and TRBJ1-6; D gene uncertain. The germline V gene has CDR1 SGHRS and CDR2 YFSETQ. The V gene lost 0 bases and the J gene lost 8 bases, with 12 bases spanning the gap. The length of the CDR3 is 15 residues.

Only a few counts were recorded for this clone. The same CDR3 is also encoded by other DNA sequences in this sample. J is TRBJ1-1 and V is TRBV5-1; maybe TRBD1 (6 bases). The CDR3 runs to 11 residues. The germline V gene has CDR1 SGHRS and CDR2 YFSETQ. Between the trimmed V and J ends, which lost 0 bases and 11 bases, there was a span of 8 bases. The CDR3 loop is CASSLEGVAFF. The CDR3 region has the DNA TGCGCCAGCAGCTTGGAGGGGGTTGCTTTCTTT.

The chain recombines TRBV3-1 (or the pseudogene TRBV3-2) with TRBJ2-5; D call uncertain. Trimming left V 1 base short and J 5 bases short, with 8 bases between. Germline V lookup: CDR1 LGHDT, CDR2 YNNKEL (reference sequence). The CDR3 sequence is 13 residues long. DNA for the CDR3: TGTGCCAGCAGCCAAGGGGTGAGGGAGACCCAGTACTTC. As protein: CASSQGVRETQYF.

The chain employs TRBV6-5 and TRBJ1-5, with TRBD1 matching over 7 bases. The germline V gene has CDR1 MNHEY and CDR2 SVGAGI. Germline trimming cut 2 bases from V and 6 bases from J; bases unmatched to any gene: 7. The CDR3 runs 15 residues. The DNA for the CDR3 is TGTGCCAGCAGTTACGCTTTAGGGGGCAGTCAGCCCCAGCATTTT. Its protein product is CASSYALGGSQPQHF.

This clone was detected only once. The gene calls are TRBV7-9 and TRBJ1-6; perhaps TRBD1 as D (6 bases). Trimming removed 2 bases at V and 7 bases at J, with 9 bases between. The CDR3 has 14 amino acids. The V gene's germline CDR1 is SEHNR and CDR2 FQNEAQ (reference sequence). The CDR3 nucleotides are TGTGCCAGCAGCTTAAAGGGGGGGAATTCACCCCTCCACTTT. Protein product: CASSLKGGNSPLHF.

The V gene is TRBV10-2, the J gene TRBJ1-2, with 7 nucleotides matching TRBD1. Germline values: CDR1 WSHSY, CDR2 SAAADI. V trimming: 2 bases; J trimming: 8 bases; junction bases outside the gene matches: 5. The CDR3 consists of 13 residues. The CDR3 reads CASSETRQGGYTF. For the CDR3, the DNA is TGCGCCAGCAGTGAGACACGACAGGGAGGCTACACCTTC.